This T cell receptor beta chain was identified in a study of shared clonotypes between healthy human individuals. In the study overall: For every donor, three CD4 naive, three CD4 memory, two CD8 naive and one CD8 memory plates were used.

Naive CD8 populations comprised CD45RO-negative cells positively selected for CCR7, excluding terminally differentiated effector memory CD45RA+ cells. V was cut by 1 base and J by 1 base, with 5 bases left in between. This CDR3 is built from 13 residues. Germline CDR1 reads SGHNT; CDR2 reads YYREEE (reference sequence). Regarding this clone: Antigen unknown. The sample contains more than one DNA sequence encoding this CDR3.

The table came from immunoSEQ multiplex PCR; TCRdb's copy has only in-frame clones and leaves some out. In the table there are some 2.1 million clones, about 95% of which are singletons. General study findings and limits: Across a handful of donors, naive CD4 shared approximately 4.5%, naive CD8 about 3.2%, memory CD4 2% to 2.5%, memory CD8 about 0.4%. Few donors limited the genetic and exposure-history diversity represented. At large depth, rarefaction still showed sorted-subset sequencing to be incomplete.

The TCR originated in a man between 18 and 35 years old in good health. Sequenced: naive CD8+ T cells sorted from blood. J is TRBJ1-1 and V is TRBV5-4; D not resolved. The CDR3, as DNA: TGTGCCAGCAGCTTGTCCCCGAACACTGAAGCTTTCTTT. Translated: CASSLSPNTEAFF.